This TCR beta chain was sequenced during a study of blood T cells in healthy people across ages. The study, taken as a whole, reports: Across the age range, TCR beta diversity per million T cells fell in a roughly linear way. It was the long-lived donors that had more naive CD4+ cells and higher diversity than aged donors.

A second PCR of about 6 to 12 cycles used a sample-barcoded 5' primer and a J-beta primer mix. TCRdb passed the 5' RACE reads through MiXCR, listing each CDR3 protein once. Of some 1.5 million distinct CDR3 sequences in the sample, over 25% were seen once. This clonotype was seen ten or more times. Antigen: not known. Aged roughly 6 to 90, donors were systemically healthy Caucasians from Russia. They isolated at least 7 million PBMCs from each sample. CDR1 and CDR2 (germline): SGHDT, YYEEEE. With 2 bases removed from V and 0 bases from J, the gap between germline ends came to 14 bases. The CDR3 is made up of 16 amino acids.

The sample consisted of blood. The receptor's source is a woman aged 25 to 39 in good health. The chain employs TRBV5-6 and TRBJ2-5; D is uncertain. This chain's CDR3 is CASSLTGRKDQETQYF. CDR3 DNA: TGTGCCAGCAGCTTAACCGGACGGAAAGACCAAGAGACCCAGTACTTC.